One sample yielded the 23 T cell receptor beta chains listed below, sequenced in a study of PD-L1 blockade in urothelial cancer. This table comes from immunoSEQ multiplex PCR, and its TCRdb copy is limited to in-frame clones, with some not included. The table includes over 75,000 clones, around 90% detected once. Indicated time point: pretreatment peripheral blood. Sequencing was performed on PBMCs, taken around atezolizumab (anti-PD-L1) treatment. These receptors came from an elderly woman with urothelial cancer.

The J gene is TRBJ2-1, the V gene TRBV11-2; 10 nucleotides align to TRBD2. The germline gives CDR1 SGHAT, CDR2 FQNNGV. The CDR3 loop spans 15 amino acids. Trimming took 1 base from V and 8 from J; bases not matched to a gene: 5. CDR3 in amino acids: CASSLGLAGDDEQFF. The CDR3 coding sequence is TGTGCCAGCAGCTTAGGGCTAGCGGGAGATGATGAGCAGTTCTTC.

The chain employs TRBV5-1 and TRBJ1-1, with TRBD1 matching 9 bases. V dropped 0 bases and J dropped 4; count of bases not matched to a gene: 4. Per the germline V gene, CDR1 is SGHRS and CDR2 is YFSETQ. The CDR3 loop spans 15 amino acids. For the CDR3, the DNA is TGCGCCAGCAGCTTGGACAGGGGGCCTGTCACTGAAGCTTTCTTT. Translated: CASSLDRGPVTEAFF. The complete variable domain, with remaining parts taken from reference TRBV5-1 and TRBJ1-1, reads KAGVTQTPRYLIKTRGQQVTLSCSPISGHRSVSWYQQTPGQGLQFLFEYFSETQRNKGNFPGRFSGRQFSNSRSEMNVSTLELGDSALYLCASSLDRGPVTEAFFGQGTRLTVV.

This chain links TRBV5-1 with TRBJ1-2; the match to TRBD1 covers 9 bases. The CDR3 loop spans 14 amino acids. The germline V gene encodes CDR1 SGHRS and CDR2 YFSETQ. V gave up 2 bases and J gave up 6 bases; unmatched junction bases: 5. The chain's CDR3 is CASSFRDREDGYTF. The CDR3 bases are TGCGCCAGCAGCTTCAGGGACAGGGAGGATGGCTACACCTTC.

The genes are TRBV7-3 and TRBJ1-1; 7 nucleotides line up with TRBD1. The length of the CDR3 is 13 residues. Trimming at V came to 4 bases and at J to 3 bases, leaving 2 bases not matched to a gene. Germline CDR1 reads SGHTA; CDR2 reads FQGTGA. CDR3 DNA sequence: TGTGCCAGCAGCTCCCAGGGGGACACTGAAGCTTTCTTT. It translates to CASSSQGDTEAFF.

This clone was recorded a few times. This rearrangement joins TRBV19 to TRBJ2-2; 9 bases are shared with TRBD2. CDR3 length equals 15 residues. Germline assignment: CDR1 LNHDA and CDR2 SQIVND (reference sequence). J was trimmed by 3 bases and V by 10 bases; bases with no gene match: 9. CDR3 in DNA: TGTGCCACCAACCCAGCGGGAGGCGACACCGGGGAGCTGTTTTTT. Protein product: CATNPAGGDTGELFF. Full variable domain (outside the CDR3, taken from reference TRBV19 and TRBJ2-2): DGGITQSPKYLFRKEGQNVTLSCEQNLNHDAMYWYRQDPGQGLRLIYYSQIVNDFQKGDIAEGYSVSREKKESFPLTVTSAQKNPTAFYLCATNPAGGDTGELFFGEGSRLTVL.

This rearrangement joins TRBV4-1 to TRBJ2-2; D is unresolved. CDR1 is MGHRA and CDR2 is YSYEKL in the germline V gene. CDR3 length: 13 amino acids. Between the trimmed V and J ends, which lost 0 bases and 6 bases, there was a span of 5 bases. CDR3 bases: TGCGCCAGCAGCCAAGATCGGGCCGGGGAGCTGTTTTTT. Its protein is CASSQDRAGELFF.

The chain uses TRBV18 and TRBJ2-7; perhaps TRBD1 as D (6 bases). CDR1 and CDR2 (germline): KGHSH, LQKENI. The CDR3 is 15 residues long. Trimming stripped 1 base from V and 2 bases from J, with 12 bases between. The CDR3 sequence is CASSPRQGKTYEQYF. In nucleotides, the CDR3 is TGTGCCAGCTCACCACGTCAGGGGAAGACCTACGAGCAGTACTTC.

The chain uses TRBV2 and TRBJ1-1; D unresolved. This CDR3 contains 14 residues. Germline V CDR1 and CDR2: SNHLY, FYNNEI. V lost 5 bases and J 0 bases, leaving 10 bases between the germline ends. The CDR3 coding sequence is TGTGCCAGCAGTCCACACGTCCTGAACACTGAAGCTTTCTTT. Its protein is CASSPHVLNTEAFF. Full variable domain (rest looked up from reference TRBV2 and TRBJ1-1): EPEVTQTPSHQVTQMGQEVILRCVPISNHLYFYWYRQILGQKVEFLVSFYNNEISEKSEIFDDQFSVERPDGSNFTLKIRSTKLEDSAMYFCASSPHVLNTEAFFGQGTRLTVV.

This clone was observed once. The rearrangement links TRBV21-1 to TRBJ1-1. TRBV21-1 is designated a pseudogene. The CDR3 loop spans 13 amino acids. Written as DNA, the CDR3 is TGTGCCAGCAGCAAAGTTGGACTCGATAAAGCTTTCTTT. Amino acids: CASSKVGLDKAFF.

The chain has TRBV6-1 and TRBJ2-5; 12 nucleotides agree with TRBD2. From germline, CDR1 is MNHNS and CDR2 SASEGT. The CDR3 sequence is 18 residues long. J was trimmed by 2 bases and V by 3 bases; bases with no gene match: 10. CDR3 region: CASSELAGGSGPQETQYF. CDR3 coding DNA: TGTGCCAGCAGTGAGCTAGCGGGAGGGAGTGGACCGCAAGAGACCCAGTACTTC.

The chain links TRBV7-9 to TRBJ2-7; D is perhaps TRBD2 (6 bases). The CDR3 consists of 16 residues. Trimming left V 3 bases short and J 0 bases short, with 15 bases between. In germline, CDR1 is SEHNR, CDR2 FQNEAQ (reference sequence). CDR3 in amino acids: CASSLLASSSSYEQYF. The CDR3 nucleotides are TGTGCCAGCAGCTTGCTAGCGTCATCGAGCTCCTACGAGCAGTACTTC.

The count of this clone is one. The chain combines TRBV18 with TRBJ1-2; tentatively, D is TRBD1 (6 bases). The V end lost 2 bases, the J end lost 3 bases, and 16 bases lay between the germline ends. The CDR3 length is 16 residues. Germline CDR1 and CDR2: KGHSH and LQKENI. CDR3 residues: CASSPYSRGADYGYTF. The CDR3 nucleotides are TGTGCCAGCTCACCATATTCTCGGGGGGCAGACTATGGCTACACCTTC.

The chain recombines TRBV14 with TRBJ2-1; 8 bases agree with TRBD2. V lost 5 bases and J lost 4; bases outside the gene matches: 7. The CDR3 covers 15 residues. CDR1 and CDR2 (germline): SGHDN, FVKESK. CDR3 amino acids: CASSRGLDPYNEQFF. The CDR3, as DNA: TGTGCCAGCAGCAGGGGACTAGACCCTTACAATGAGCAGTTCTTC.

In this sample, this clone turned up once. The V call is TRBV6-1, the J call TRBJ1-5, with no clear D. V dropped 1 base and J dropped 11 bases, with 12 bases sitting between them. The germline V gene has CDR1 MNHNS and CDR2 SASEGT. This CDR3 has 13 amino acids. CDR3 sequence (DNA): TGTGCCAGCAGTGAAGGGCCCATTCAAACCCAGCATTTT. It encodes CASSEGPIQTQHF.

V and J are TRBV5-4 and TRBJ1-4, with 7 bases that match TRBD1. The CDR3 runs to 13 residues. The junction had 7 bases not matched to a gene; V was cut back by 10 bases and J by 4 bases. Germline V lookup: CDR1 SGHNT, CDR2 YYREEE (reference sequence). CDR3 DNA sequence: TGTGCCTACCAGGACAGGCTTAATGAAAAACTGTTTTTT. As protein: CAYQDRLNEKLFF.

CDR3 in DNA: TGTGCCAGCAGCGACAGGGGTCGGAACACTGAAGCTTTCTTT. Its translation is CASSDRGRNTEAFF. This chain connects TRBV6-1 to TRBJ1-1; 8 bases are a match to TRBD1. The CDR3 loop spans 14 amino acids. Looked up from germline, CDR1 is MNHNS and CDR2 is SASEGT. V dropped 6 bases and J dropped 1; count of bases not matched to a gene: 4.

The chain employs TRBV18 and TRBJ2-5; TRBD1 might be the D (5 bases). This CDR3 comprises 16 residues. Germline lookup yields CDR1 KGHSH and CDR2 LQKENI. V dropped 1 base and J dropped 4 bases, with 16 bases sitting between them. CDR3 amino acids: CASSPRGSTTGETQYF. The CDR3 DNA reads TGTGCCAGCTCACCACGGGGTAGTACCACAGGAGAGACCCAGTACTTC.

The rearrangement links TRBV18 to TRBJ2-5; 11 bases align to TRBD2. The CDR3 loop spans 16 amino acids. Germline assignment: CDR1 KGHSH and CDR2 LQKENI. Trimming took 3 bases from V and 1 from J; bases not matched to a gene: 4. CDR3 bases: TGTGCCAGCTCACCCGTAGGGACTAGCGGCCAAGAGACCCAGTACTTC. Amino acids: CASSPVGTSGQETQYF.

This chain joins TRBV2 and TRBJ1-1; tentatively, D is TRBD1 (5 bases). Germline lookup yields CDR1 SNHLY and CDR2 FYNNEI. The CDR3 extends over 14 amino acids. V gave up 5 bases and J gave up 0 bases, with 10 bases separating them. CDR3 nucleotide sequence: TGTGCCAGCAGTTATGCAGGGATGAACACTGAAGCTTTCTTT. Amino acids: CASSYAGMNTEAFF. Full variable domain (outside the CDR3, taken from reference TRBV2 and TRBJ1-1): EPEVTQTPSHQVTQMGQEVILRCVPISNHLYFYWYRQILGQKVEFLVSFYNNEISEKSEIFDDQFSVERPDGSNFTLKIRSTKLEDSAMYFCASSYAGMNTEAFFGQGTRLTVV.

CDR3 in amino acids: CSASGSGEQYF. In DNA form, the CDR3 reads TGCAGTGCTAGCGGGTCGGGGGAGCAGTACTTC. The chain links TRBV20-1 to TRBJ2-7; maybe TRBD2 (5 bases). Trimming left V 3 bases short and J 7 bases short, with 10 bases between. Germline V gene lookup returns CDR1 DFQATT and CDR2 SNEGSKA (reference sequence). CDR3 length: 11 residues.

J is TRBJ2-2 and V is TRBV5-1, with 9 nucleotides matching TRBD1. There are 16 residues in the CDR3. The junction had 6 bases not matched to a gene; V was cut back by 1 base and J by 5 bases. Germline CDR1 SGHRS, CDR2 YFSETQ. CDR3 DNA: TGCGCCAGCAGCTTGACTGGGACAGGGTGGACCGGGGAGCTGTTTTTT. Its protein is CASSLTGTGWTGELFF.

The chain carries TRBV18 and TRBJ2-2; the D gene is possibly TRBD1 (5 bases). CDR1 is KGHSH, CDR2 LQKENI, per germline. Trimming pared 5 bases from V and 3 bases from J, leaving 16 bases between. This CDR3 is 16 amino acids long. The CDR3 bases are TGTGCCAGCTCAGCAACCCGACAGTCTGACACCGGGGAGCTGTTTTTT. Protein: CASSATRQSDTGELFF.

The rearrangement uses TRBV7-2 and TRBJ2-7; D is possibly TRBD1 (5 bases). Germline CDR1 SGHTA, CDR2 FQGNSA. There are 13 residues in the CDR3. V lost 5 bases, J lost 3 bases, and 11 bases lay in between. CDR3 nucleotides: TGTGCCAGCAGCCCAAACCAGGGCTACGAGCAGTACTTC. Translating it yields CASSPNQGYEQYF.